The clone carrying this TCR beta chain was recorded once. CDR3 size: 17 residues. Germline V gene lookup returns CDR1 SEHNR and CDR2 FQNEAQ (reference sequence). V lost 4 bases and J lost 0; bases outside the gene matches: 11. This sample stems from a study of blood T cell repertoires in COVID-19. In the study overall: Italy, Spain and the United States were the sources of the convalescent and acute COVID-19 samples.

Patients of the Seattle cohort, enrolled during active infection, were followed longitudinally. Profiling relied on immunoSEQ multiplex PCR, and the TCRdb table lists in-frame clones only, not all of them. Of around 340,000 clones in the sample, about 92% were seen once. This rearrangement joins TRBV7-9 to TRBJ1-2, with 7 positions matching TRBD1. This TCR came from a woman aged 55-70 years with COVID-19, enrolled during active disease. Sequencing was performed on peripheral blood. In nucleotides, the CDR3 is TGTGCCAGCAGCTCGTCGGACAGGTTCTTGACTAACTATGGCTACACCTTC. It codes for CASSSSDRFLTNYGYTF.